These 32 T cell receptor beta chains originate from one sample sequenced in a study of blood T cell repertoires in COVID-19. Profiling relied on immunoSEQ multiplex PCR, and the TCRdb table lists in-frame clones only, not all of them. The sample lists some 250,000 clones, roughly 86% seen once, with around 2.9% in the top ten. The source material was peripheral blood. The receptors originated from a woman aged 30 to 39 who had recovered from COVID-19.

The V gene is TRBV9, the J gene TRBJ1-6; D not resolved. Per germline, CDR1 SGDLS and CDR2 YYNGEE. Trimming cost V 0 bases and J 8 bases, with 18 bases left between them. The CDR3 covers 17 residues. CDR3 sequence reads: CASSVAAYETLDSPLHF. The CDR3 nucleotides are TGTGCCAGCAGCGTAGCCGCCTACGAGACATTGGATTCACCCCTCCACTTT.

The CDR3 protein is CATSDSRGAGDEQYF. CDR3 DNA sequence: TGTGCCACCAGTGATTCCCGGGGGGCCGGGGACGAGCAGTACTTC. The rearrangement joins TRBV24-1 to TRBJ2-7; tentatively, D is TRBD2 (7 bases). The CDR3 is 15 amino acids. Germline V gene lookup returns CDR1 KGHDR and CDR2 SFDVKD. Trimming took 2 bases from V and 5 from J, leaving 15 bases between them.

This clone was observed a single time. CDR3 in amino acids: CASSTPTDHNEQFF. The CDR3 region has the DNA TGTGCCAGCAGCACCCCGACAGATCACAATGAGCAGTTCTTC. The chain links TRBV7-9 to TRBJ2-1, with a tentative D call TRBD1 (5 bases). From germline, CDR1 is SEHNR and CDR2 FQNEAQ (reference sequence). V gave up 5 bases and J gave up 5 bases, with 13 bases separating them. The CDR3 has 14 amino acids.

V is TRBV15 and J is TRBJ2-2; TRBD2 might be the D (5 bases). V was cut by 5 bases and J by 7 bases, with 20 bases left in between. This CDR3 region has 16 residues. CDR1 is LNHNV, CDR2 YYDKDF, per germline (reference sequence). The CDR3 DNA sequence: TGTGCCACCAGCGGTCAGGTCGGGGAACTAGTCGGGGAGCTGTTTTTT. Protein product: CATSGQVGELVGELFF.

V usage is TRBV4-1 and J usage is TRBJ1-1, with 7 bases fitting TRBD1. CDR3 size: 14 residues. Germline trimming cut 4 bases from V and 5 bases from J; bases unmatched to any gene: 7. Germline-derived CDR1 and CDR2 are MGHRA and YSYEKL. This CDR3 is CASSPSDRETEAFF. CDR3 coding DNA: TGCGCCAGCAGCCCCTCAGACAGGGAAACTGAAGCTTTCTTT.

The rearrangement joins TRBV5-1 to TRBJ1-3; D is possibly TRBD1 (6 bases). Germline V CDR1 and CDR2: SGHRS, YFSETQ. Trimming cost V 3 bases and J 0 bases, with 13 bases left between them. The length of the CDR3 is 16 residues. DNA of the CDR3: TGCGCCAGCAGCTGGGGGCCGAGACACTCTGGAAACACCATATATTTT. Encoded protein: CASSWGPRHSGNTIYF.

This chain connects TRBV5-1 to TRBJ2-3, with 11 bases matching TRBD2. After removal of 0 bases from V and 3 bases from J, the junction contained 6 bases not matched to a gene. CDR3 length equals 17 residues. Germline loops: CDR1 SGHRS, CDR2 YFSETQ. The CDR3 coding sequence is TGCGCCAGCAGCTTGGGCGATAGCGGGGGGGCAACAGATACGCAGTATTTT. Protein product: CASSLGDSGGATDTQYF. The whole variable domain, remainder taken from reference TRBV5-1 and TRBJ2-3, is KAGVTQTPRYLIKTRGQQVTLSCSPISGHRSVSWYQQTPGQGLQFLFEYFSETQRNKGNFPGRFSGRQFSNSRSEMNVSTLELGDSALYLCASSLGDSGGATDTQYFGPGTRLTVL.

The chain uses TRBV5-1 and TRBJ1-1; D is perhaps TRBD1 (5 bases). Trimming pared 1 base from V and 2 bases from J, leaving 12 bases between. CDR1 and CDR2 from the germline V gene are SGHRS and YFSETQ. The CDR3 contains 15 residues. Here the CDR3 reads CASSLIQDRNTEAFF. The CDR3 DNA sequence: TGCGCCAGCAGCTTGATACAAGACAGAAACACTGAAGCTTTCTTT.

This clone was observed once. The J gene is TRBJ1-6, the V gene TRBV28, with a tentative D call TRBD1 (6 bases). The CDR3 has 16 residues. Between the trimmed V and J ends, which lost 5 bases and 3 bases, there was a span of 14 bases. Germline loops: CDR1 MDHEN, CDR2 SYDVKM. CDR3 nucleotides: TGTGCCAGCAGTCAAGGACAGAGCATCTATAATTCACCCCTCCACTTT. Translation gives CASSQGQSIYNSPLHF.

This chain links TRBV12-3 or TRBV12-4 with TRBJ2-3, with D maybe TRBD2 (5 bases). The V and J ends lost 7 bases and 5 bases respectively, with 13 bases between them. This CDR3 contains 13 residues. The CDR3 nucleotides read TGTGCCAGCAAACTTGGGAGAGGAGATACGCAGTATTTT. Translation: CASKLGRGDTQYF.

The chain couples TRBV7-9 to TRBJ2-5; 11 bases align to TRBD2. Germline V gene lookup returns CDR1 SEHNR and CDR2 FQNEAQ (reference sequence). The trim removed 0 bases at V and 7 bases at J, leaving 7 bases unmatched. The CDR3 contains 16 residues. The CDR3: CASSLARTSGGVTQYF. For the CDR3, the DNA is TGTGCCAGCAGCTTAGCACGAACTAGCGGGGGAGTGACCCAGTACTTC.

The chain is built from TRBV2 and TRBJ1-6; weak D call: TRBD1 (5 bases). Trimming stripped 7 bases from V and 2 bases from J, with 18 bases between. Germline-derived CDR1 and CDR2 are SNHLY and FYNNEI. The CDR3 length is 17 residues. The CDR3 sequence: CASTLIGEGPYNSPLHF. For the CDR3, the DNA is TGTGCCAGCACCCTTATCGGGGAGGGGCCCTATAATTCACCCCTCCACTTT. The full variable domain, rest sourced from reference TRBV2 and TRBJ1-6, is EPEVTQTPSHQVTQMGQEVILRCVPISNHLYFYWYRQILGQKVEFLVSFYNNEISEKSEIFDDQFSVERPDGSNFTLKIRSTKLEDSAMYFCASTLIGEGPYNSPLHFGNGTRLTVT.

V and J are TRBV5-1 and TRBJ2-5, with TRBD2 as a possible D gene (5 bases). The CDR3 length is 14 residues. Germline V gene data show CDR1 as SGHRS and CDR2 as YFSETQ. Trimming removed 3 bases from V and 2 bases from J, with 11 bases in between. CDR3 residues: CASSSMTGQETQYF. CDR3 nucleotide sequence: TGCGCCAGCAGCTCGATGACGGGACAAGAGACCCAGTACTTC.

Comments on this clone: The sample contains more than one DNA sequence encoding this CDR3. The chain recombines TRBV27 with TRBJ2-3, with 8 bases aligning to TRBD2. J gave up 4 bases and V 0 bases, and 3 bases lay outside the gene matches. Germline lookup yields CDR1 MNHEY and CDR2 SMNVEV (reference sequence). The CDR3 runs 15 residues. CDR3 DNA sequence: TGTGCCAGCAGTTTATCGTGGCGGGGGGCAGATACGCAGTATTTT. This translates into CASSLSWRGADTQYF.

This rearrangement joins TRBV7-2 to TRBJ2-7; 13 bases map to TRBD2. Trimming at V came to 5 bases and at J to 4 bases, leaving 5 bases not matched to a gene. Germline V gives CDR1 SGHTA, CDR2 FQGNSA. This CDR3 has 15 residues. Here the CDR3 DNA reads TGTGCCAGCAGCCCGACTAGCGGGGGGCTTTACGAGCAGTACTTC. Protein sequence: CASSPTSGGLYEQYF.

This clone was counted between two and nine times. The chain recombines TRBV7-9 with TRBJ2-1; TRBD2 matches 10 bases. In germline, CDR1 is SEHNR, CDR2 FQNEAQ (reference sequence). V shed 3 bases and J 0 bases; nucleotides not matched to a gene: 5. The CDR3 consists of 17 residues. The CDR3 sequence is CASSFPSGGYSYNEQFF. In DNA form, the CDR3 reads TGTGCCAGCAGCTTCCCTAGCGGGGGCTACTCCTACAATGAGCAGTTCTTC. Combining the CDR3 with reference TRBV7-9 and TRBJ2-1 gives the whole variable domain DTGVSQNPRHKITKRGQNVTFRCDPISEHNRLYWYRQTLGQGPEFLTYFQNEAQLEKSRLLSDRFSAERPKGSFSTLEIQRTEQGDSAMYLCASSFPSGGYSYNEQFFGPGTRLTVL.

This chain connects TRBV15 to TRBJ1-1; D possibly corresponds to TRBD1 (5 bases). The CDR3 is 13 amino acids. Between the trimmed V and J ends, which lost 4 bases and 8 bases, there was a span of 14 bases. Germline CDR1 is LNHNV and CDR2 is YYDKDF (reference sequence). CDR3 loop: CATSIRQPGEAFF. CDR3 DNA sequence: TGTGCCACCAGCATTCGACAGCCCGGAGAAGCTTTCTTT.

This sequence joins TRBV5-5 and TRBJ2-2, with D maybe TRBD1 (5 bases). In germline, CDR1 is SGHKS, CDR2 YYEKEE (reference sequence). Trimming took 4 bases from V and 6 from J, leaving 13 bases between them. The CDR3 runs to 14 residues. As DNA, the CDR3 is TGTGCCAGCAGCCAACAGGTTGCGGCCGGGGAGCTGTTTTTT. This translates into CASSQQVAAGELFF.

The V call is TRBV5-4, the J call TRBJ1-2, with 9 bases lining up with TRBD1. The germline V gene has CDR1 SGHNT and CDR2 YYREEE (reference sequence). The CDR3 is 16 amino acids. V trimming: 2 bases; J trimming: 8 bases; junction bases outside the gene matches: 13. In nucleotides, the CDR3 is TGTGCCAGCAGCTTATGGACAGGGGTAGGCCAAGGGGGCTACACCTTC. As protein: CASSLWTGVGQGGYTF.

The chain uses TRBV9 and TRBJ2-1, with a weak D call TRBD1 (6 bases). Germline lookup yields CDR1 SGDLS and CDR2 YYNGEE. Deletions cut 2 bases from V and 7 bases from J, with 10 bases between. The CDR3 has 13 amino acids. CDR3 nucleotide sequence: TGTGCCAGCAGCGTTCAAACAGGGAATGAGCAGTTCTTC. Its translation: CASSVQTGNEQFF.

This chain links TRBV19 with TRBJ2-2, with a tentative D call TRBD2 (7 bases). The CDR3 has 15 residues. CDR1 and CDR2 from the germline V gene are LNHDA and SQIVND (reference sequence). With 3 bases removed from V and 4 bases from J, the gap between germline ends came to 12 bases. The DNA of the CDR3 is TGTGCCAGTAGTATTGCGGGGGCGTTCACCGGGGAGCTGTTTTTT. Translating gives CASSIAGAFTGELFF. The full variable domain, rest sourced from reference TRBV19 and TRBJ2-2, is DGGITQSPKYLFRKEGQNVTLSCEQNLNHDAMYWYRQDPGQGLRLIYYSQIVNDFQKGDIAEGYSVSREKKESFPLTVTSAQKNPTAFYLCASSIAGAFTGELFFGEGSRLTVL.

This clone was detected a few times. This chain uses TRBV4-1 with TRBJ1-2; possibly TRBD1 for D (5 bases). The germline V gene has CDR1 MGHRA and CDR2 YSYEKL. V dropped 5 bases and J dropped 0 bases, with 10 bases sitting between them. This CDR3 is built from 14 residues. CDR3 DNA sequence: TGCGCCAGCAGCAAGCAGGGTACTAACTATGGCTACACCTTC. It yields the protein CASSKQGTNYGYTF.

The chain employs TRBV9 and TRBJ2-7; 9 nucleotides match TRBD1. The CDR3 extends over 15 amino acids. The V segment lost 1 base and the J segment 6 bases; nucleotides outside the gene matches: 8. Per the germline V gene, CDR1 is SGDLS and CDR2 is YYNGEE. This CDR3 reads CASSVTGTGFFEQYF. CDR3 sequence (DNA): TGTGCCAGCAGCGTAACCGGGACAGGGTTTTTCGAGCAGTACTTC.

The V and J genes are TRBV7-9 and TRBJ2-5, with 11 bases lining up with TRBD2. This CDR3 comprises 18 residues. V shed 4 bases, J shed 2 bases, and the junction held 12 bases outside the gene matches. Germline CDR1 reads SEHNR; CDR2 reads FQNEAQ (reference sequence). Here the CDR3 DNA reads TGTGCCAGCAGCTCGTTTCCCGGGACTAGCGGTTTTCAAGAGACCCAGTACTTC. Its protein product is CASSSFPGTSGFQETQYF.

This clone was seen a handful of times. The chain has TRBV27 and TRBJ1-1; 7 bases match TRBD1. With 4 bases clipped from V and 4 bases from J, the junction kept 0 bases outside the gene matches. The CDR3 has 12 residues. Germline-derived CDR1 and CDR2 are MNHEY and SMNVEV (reference sequence). CDR3 protein: CASSSGGTEAFF. CDR3 sequence (DNA): TGTGCCAGCAGTTCAGGGGGCACTGAAGCTTTCTTT.

This chain links TRBV7-9 with TRBJ2-4; 12 nucleotides align to TRBD1. The germline gives CDR1 SEHNR, CDR2 FQNEAQ (reference sequence). The junction had 5 bases not matched to a gene; V was cut back by 5 bases and J by 3 bases. CDR3 size: 16 residues. This CDR3 reads CASSGTGGDSKNIQYF. CDR3 DNA: TGTGCCAGCAGCGGGACAGGGGGCGACAGCAAAAACATTCAGTACTTC.

The chain has TRBV2 and TRBJ1-2, with D possibly TRBD1 on 5 matching bases. The CDR3 runs to 12 residues. Trimming shortened V by 8 bases and J by 4 bases, and 11 bases separated the two germline ends. Germline V gene lookup returns CDR1 SNHLY and CDR2 FYNNEI. This CDR3 reads CASDGGAYGYTF. The CDR3 DNA sequence: TGTGCCAGCGATGGAGGGGCCTATGGCTACACCTTC. The entire variable domain, with the rest obtained from reference TRBV2 and TRBJ1-2, is as follows: EPEVTQTPSHQVTQMGQEVILRCVPISNHLYFYWYRQILGQKVEFLVSFYNNEISEKSEIFDDQFSVERPDGSNFTLKIRSTKLEDSAMYFCASDGGAYGYTFGSGTRLTVV.

This clone showed up just once. The J gene is TRBJ2-7, the V gene TRBV18; TRBD1 might be the D (8 bases). There are 15 residues in the CDR3. Germline CDR1 is KGHSH and CDR2 is LQKENI. The ends were cut back, 5 bases at V and 4 bases at J, with 18 bases in the middle. CDR3 DNA: TGTGCCAGCTCAGGGGGGGGACAGGCGACTTACGAGCAGTACTTC. It codes for CASSGGGQATYEQYF.

The chain joins TRBV7-9 to TRBJ1-2, with 7 bases identical to TRBD1. There are 16 residues in the CDR3. With 0 bases clipped from V and 0 bases from J, the junction kept 4 bases outside the gene matches. The germline V gene has CDR1 SEHNR and CDR2 FQNEAQ (reference sequence). The CDR3 protein is CASSLATGPTNYGYTF. For the CDR3, the DNA is TGTGCCAGCAGCTTAGCGACAGGGCCTACTAACTATGGCTACACCTTC.

This clone appeared once. The CDR3 reads CASSEDSYNQPQHF. CDR3 coding DNA: TGTGCCAGCAGTGAAGACAGCTACAATCAGCCCCAGCATTTT. V and J are TRBV9 and TRBJ1-5; D possibly corresponds to TRBD1 (5 bases). Looked up from germline, CDR1 is SGDLS and CDR2 is YYNGEE. The CDR3 sequence is 14 residues long. The V gene lost 5 bases and the J gene lost 3 bases, with 12 bases spanning the gap.

This chain links TRBV18 with TRBJ1-2; weak D call: TRBD1 (5 bases). This CDR3 contains 14 residues. The V gene's germline CDR1 is KGHSH and CDR2 LQKENI. Trimming left V 6 bases short and J 8 bases short, with 19 bases between. CDR3 sequence (DNA): TGTGCCAGCTCCGAGGGGAGGGGCGCAGACGGCTACACCTTC. Its protein is CASSEGRGADGYTF. Looking up the rest from reference TRBV18 and TRBJ1-2 gives the full variable domain: NAGVMQNPRHLVRRRGQEARLRCSPMKGHSHVYWYRQLPEEGLKFMVYLQKENIIDESGMPKERFSAEFPKEGPSILRIQQVVRGDSAAYFCASSEGRGADGYTFGSGTRLTVV.

V gene TRBV5-4 combines with J gene TRBJ2-3; TRBD1 aligns across 9 bases. V lost 4 bases to trimming and J lost 0 bases; unmatched junction nucleotides: 3. Per germline, CDR1 SGHNT and CDR2 YYREEE (reference sequence). There are 15 residues in the CDR3. The CDR3 sequence: CASSPGTGSTDTQYF. In DNA, the CDR3 is TGTGCCAGCAGCCCCGGGACAGGGAGCACAGATACGCAGTATTTT. The variable domain in full, with the rest retrieved from reference TRBV5-4 and TRBJ2-3, is ETGVTQSPTHLIKTRGQQVTLRCSSQSGHNTVSWYQQALGQGPQFIFQYYREEENGRGNFPPRFSGLQFPNYSSELNVNALELDDSALYLCASSPGTGSTDTQYFGPGTRLTVL.